These T cell receptor beta chains were read from a single sample in a study of CD8+CD57+ T cells in acquired aplastic anemia. TCRdb itself ran the reads through MiXCR, one entry per CDR3 protein. This sample has under 500,000 distinct CDR3 sequences, with less than 35% found just once. The specimen sequenced was sorted CD4+, CD8+, or CD8+CD57+ T cells (not recorded which) from PBMCs. The source is a human donor with aplastic anemia. CDR3s include the opening cysteine and the closing phenylalanine or tryptophan. The D gene is left open where the match is weak. Clone size is shown for a subset of rows, as once, few, many or a class of expanded clone.

many,TRBJ1-6,.,TRBV12-3/TRBV12-4,TGTGCCAGCAGCACAACAGATCTTAGATCACCCCTCCACTTT,CASSTTDLRSPLHF
.,TRBJ1-1,.,TRBV4-2,TGTGCCAGCGGCCTCCAAAGAGAGTCTGAAGCTTTCTTT,CASGLQRESEAFF
.,TRBJ2-5,TRBD1,TRBV25-1,TGTGCCAGCACACCCGGACAGGGGCTCGGGGGCCGTGACCAAGAGACCCAGTACTTC,CASTPGQGLGGRDQETQYF
few,TRBJ1-2,.,TRBV15,TGTGCCACCAGCAGAGGAACAGGGTCGTATGGCTACACCTTC,CATSRGTGSYGYTF
.,TRBJ1-1,TRBD1,TRBV29-1,TGCAGCATGACTTCGACAGGGGAGAGCACTGAAGCCTTCTTT,CSMTSTGESTEAFF
few,TRBJ2-3,TRBD2,TRBV7-3,TGTGCCAGCAGCTCAACCGGGTCGGGGGGGGATACGCAGTATTTT,CASSSTGSGGDTQYF
.,TRBJ2-7,TRBD2,TRBV6-1,TGTGCCAGCAGTGAGACTAGCGGGGACTACGAGCAGTACTTC,CASSETSGDYEQYF
many,TRBJ2-1,.,TRBV25-1,TGTGCCAGCAGTGAACTTGAGAGCTCCTACAATGAGCAGTTCTTC,CASSELESSYNEQFF
.,TRBJ1-1,.,TRBV14,TGTGCCAGCAGCCCGAGGCCAGACCCGCGGACCGTAGCTTTCTTT,CASSPRPDPRTVAFF
.,TRBJ2-3,.,TRBV11-2,TGTGCCAGCAGCTTGGTGGGGGCGCATACAGATACGCAGTATTTT,CASSLVGAHTDTQYF
many,TRBJ1-2,TRBD1,TRBV7-9,TGTGCCAGCAGCCCCTGGACAGGGGGCATCTATGGCTACACCTTC,CASSPWTGGIYGYTF
.,TRBJ2-5,TRBD1,TRBV7-3,TGTGCCAGCAGCTCGCGGACAGGGGGCCGAGAGACCCAGTACTTC,CASSSRTGGRETQYF
few,TRBJ1-3,.,TRBV6-5,TGTGCCAGCAGTTACGACAGTTCTTCTGGAAACACCATATATTTT,CASSYDSSSGNTIYF
.,TRBJ2-7,.,TRBV6-1,TGTGCCAGCAGCAGTAGCGGTCTCACCTACGAGCAGTACTTC,CASSSSGLTYEQYF
.,TRBJ2-5,.,TRBV14,TGTGCCAGCAGCCAAGTTTACGGGTCGGCGACCCAGTACTTC,CASSQVYGSATQYF
.,TRBJ2-5,.,TRBV25-1,TGTGCCGGCAGTGAATTTACAGCGAGAGAGACCCAGTACTTC,CAGSEFTARETQYF
once,TRBJ2-7,TRBD2,TRBV19,TGTGCCAGTAGTAGTCTAGCGGGAGGGCCCTCCGAGCAGTACTTC,CASSSLAGGPSEQYF
.,TRBJ2-5,TRBD2,TRBV25-1,TGTGCCGTCAGCGGGGGGGGCGGTTATCAAGAGACCCAGTACTTC,CAVSGGGGYQETQYF
.,TRBJ1-5,TRBD1,TRBV20-1,TGCAGTGCCCCGGGACAGGGGACCAATCAGCCCCAGCATTTT,CSAPGQGTNQPQHF
.,TRBJ2-1,.,TRBV2,TGTGCCAGCAGTTTACCGGGAGCGGTCAATGAGCAGTTCTTC,CASSLPGAVNEQFF
many,TRBJ1-5,.,TRBV9,TGTGCCAGCAGCGTCGACGGACGCAATCAGCCCCAGCATTTT,CASSVDGRNQPQHF
many,TRBJ1-1,.,TRBV7-2,TGTGCCAGCAGCTTACTGTCATACTCTGAAGCTTTCTTT,CASSLLSYSEAFF
.,TRBJ2-4,.,TRBV9,TGTGCCAGCAGCGTAGACAACATTCAGTACTTC,CASSVDNIQYF
.,TRBJ2-2,.,TRBV7-3,TGTGCCAGCAGCTTAACGGGGCCAGACGCCGGGGAGCTGTTTTTT,CASSLTGPDAGELFF
few,TRBJ2-1,TRBD2,TRBV24-1,TGTGCCACCAGTGACCGACTAGCGGGAGTTCGTGAGCAGTTCTTC,CATSDRLAGVREQFF
.,TRBJ1-1,.,TRBV10-3,TGTGCCATCAGTCCCCATACAGGGAACACTGAAGCTTTCTTT,CAISPHTGNTEAFF
.,TRBJ2-7,TRBD1,TRBV5-1,TGCGCCAGCAGCTTCGGGGACAGAGTCTACGAGCAGTACTTC,CASSFGDRVYEQYF
.,TRBJ1-2,.,TRBV11-3,TGTGCCAGCAGCTTAGGCCTCAAGTATGGCTACACCTTC,CASSLGLKYGYTF
.,TRBJ1-3,.,TRBV11-2,TGTGCCAGCAGGGGGATAGGACTGCATGGAAACACCATATATTTT,CASRGIGLHGNTIYF
few,TRBJ2-7,.,TRBV3-1,TGTGCCAGCAGCCAAGTTCCTAGTGGGTTCTACGAGCAGTACTTC,CASSQVPSGFYEQYF
.,TRBJ1-1,.,TRBV20-1,TGCAGTGCTAGAGATCGGGACTTTGAAGCTTTCTTT,CSARDRDFEAFF
.,TRBJ2-5,TRBD2,TRBV25-1,TGTGCCAGCAGCCCTAGGACTAGCGCCGAGACCCAGTACTTC,CASSPRTSAETQYF
.,TRBJ2-2,.,TRBV6-1,TGTGCCAGCAGTGAAGCCCTTAGTAGCGGTACCGGGGAGCTGTTTTTT,CASSEALSSGTGELFF
many,TRBJ2-7,.,TRBV11-1,TGTGCCAGCAGCTTAGACTCGGACGAGCAGTACTTC,CASSLDSDEQYF
many,TRBJ2-7,.,TRBV7-2,TGTGCCAGCAGCTTAAGGGGTACCGAGCAGTACTTC,CASSLRGTEQYF
few,TRBJ1-1,.,TRBV7-9,TGTGCCAGCAGCTTAGTAGGAGGGATCGCCACTGAAGCTTTCTTT,CASSLVGGIATEAFF
few,TRBJ1-1,.,TRBV3-1,TGTGCCAGCAGCCAGCCTAACTCAGGGTTTGTAGGTGCTTTCTTT,CASSQPNSGFVGAFF
few,TRBJ1-6,.,TRBV6-1,TGTGCCAGCGGAAGGAGCTCCTATAATTCACCCCTCCACTTT,CASGRSSYNSPLHF
.,TRBJ2-2,.,TRBV4-2,TGTGCCAGCAGCAAAGAAGCTAGATCGACCGGGGAGCTGTTTTTT,CASSKEARSTGELFF
.,TRBJ2-7,.,TRBV4-3,TGCGCCAGCAGCGCGTACAGGGACTACGAGCAGTACTTC,CASSAYRDYEQYF
many,TRBJ1-4,.,TRBV29-1,TGCAGCGTTGAATTGGCAGAAGAGAATGAAAAACTGTTTTTT,CSVELAEENEKLFF
.,TRBJ1-1,.,TRBV9,TGTGCCAGCAGCGTAGTTACCGTCGGAGCAGCTTTCTTT,CASSVVTVGAAFF
many,TRBJ1-6,.,TRBV28,TGTGCCAGCGAAGTACGGGGTGCCTCCCCCCTCCACTTT,CASEVRGASPLHF
many,TRBJ2-7,.,TRBV11-3,TGTGCCAGCAGCAAGGGACGGAGCTCCTACGAGCAGTACTTC,CASSKGRSSYEQYF
few,TRBJ2-1,TRBD2,TRBV7-8,TGTGCCAGCAGCTTAGCAGGACTAGCGGGAGCGCTATTCTTC,CASSLAGLAGALFF
.,TRBJ1-1,TRBD1,TRBV11-1,TGTGCCAGCAGCTTGGGCCTACAGGGGGCGCTTACTGAAGCTTTCTTT,CASSLGLQGALTEAFF
few,TRBJ1-4,.,TRBV20-1,TGCAGTGCTAGAGCGTACGGTTTCGCAACTAATGAAAAACTGTTTTTT,CSARAYGFATNEKLFF
.,TRBJ1-5,.,TRBV29-1,TGCAGCGTTGCCAGGCAGGGAGTCAATCAGCCCCAGCATTTT,CSVARQGVNQPQHF
.,TRBJ1-1,.,TRBV18,TGTGCCAGCTCACCACCGGCTTCGTTCGAAGCTTTCTTT,CASSPPASFEAFF
many,TRBJ1-1,TRBD1,TRBV20-1,TGCAGTGCTGGACAGGGACCGAACACTGAAGCTTTCTTT,CSAGQGPNTEAFF
many,TRBJ2-5,.,TRBV20-1,TGCAGTGCTCTCGAACTAATTCAAGAGACCCAGTACTTC,CSALELIQETQYF
.,TRBJ1-2,.,TRBV11-2,TGTGCCAGCAGCTTATCTTCAATACCGGGCGGAGGTAACTATGGCTACACCTTC,CASSLSSIPGGGNYGYTF
few,TRBJ2-1,TRBD2,TRBV6-2/TRBV6-3,TGTGCCAGCACCGGCGGGGGTAGCTCCTACAATGAGCAGTTCTTC,CASTGGGSSYNEQFF
.,TRBJ1-1,.,TRBV7-3,TGTACCAGCAGCTTACATAGGGTTGGTGTTGACGAAGCTTTCTTT,CTSSLHRVGVDEAFF
.,TRBJ2-7,TRBD1,TRBV5-1,TGCGCCAGCAGCGTATTGACAGGGGGCACCTACGAGCAGTACTTC,CASSVLTGGTYEQYF